This TCR beta chain is from a study of neurological immune-mediated disorders. TCRdb reprocessed the 5' RACE reads via MiXCR and lists one record per CDR3 protein. Of 50,000 to 70,000 distinct CDR3 sequences in the sample, 4.5% are singletons; the top ten hold approximately 6.9%. Unsorted libraries used 2 million PBMCs kept at -80 degrees C. This clonotype was observed many times. This clonotype was obtained from a man aged 25 to 40 with multiple sclerosis. Sequenced material: PBMCs.

CDR3 nucleotide sequence: TGTGCCAGCTTGGGGGGGAACACCGGGGAGCTGTTTTTT. Protein product: CASLGGNTGELFF. The chain carries TRBV2 and TRBJ2-2, with D possibly matching TRBD2 (6 bases). The CDR3 totals 13 residues. Germline CDR1 and CDR2: SNHLY and FYNNEI. The V gene lost 8 bases and the J gene lost 1 base, with 8 bases spanning the gap.